Included here is one T cell receptor beta chain sequence, with context. Its antigen is not identified. This sample is part of a study of shared clonotypes between healthy human individuals. Clones were read by immunoSEQ multiplex PCR, and TCRdb kept only the in-frame ones, dropping some. This sample has around 370,000 clones, with about 96% found just once. The CDR3 spans 13 residues. Germline V lookup: CDR1 ENHRY, CDR2 SYGVKD. V was shortened by 0 bases and J by 4 bases, with 6 bases between the two germline ends. General study results and limits: Compared with clonotypes that all four donors shared, non-shared clonotypes had lower generation probabilities.

The chain recombines TRBV10-3 with TRBJ1-2; tentatively, D is TRBD1 (5 bases). The sequence came from a man between 25 and 39 years old in good health. Specimen: memory CD8+ T cells sorted from blood. Subset: CD45RO+ cells pooled with CCR7-negative TemRA cells. The CDR3: CAISESGVYGYTF. The CDR3 nucleotides read TGTGCCATCAGTGAGTCGGGGGTCTATGGCTACACCTTC.